One and the same sample provided the 25 T cell receptor beta chains below, sequenced in a study of cytomegalovirus exposure and HLA in healthy donors. This PCR relied on a set of 60 Vbeta primers and 13 Jbeta primers. Profiled with immunoSEQ multiplex PCR; TCRdb holds only in-frame clones, not every one. The sample has fewer than 100,000 clones; about 76% are singletons. Input material: PBMCs. These TCRs come from a man aged 35-49 years in good health and CMV-seropositive.

The rearrangement links TRBV18 to TRBJ2-5, with 8 bases lining up with TRBD2. The junction had 9 bases not matched to a gene; V was cut back by 1 base and J by 5 bases. Germline V lookup: CDR1 KGHSH, CDR2 LQKENI. The CDR3 is 16 amino acids. The CDR3 sequence is CASSPRNRREVETQYF. CDR3 nucleotides: TGTGCCAGCTCACCACGAAACCGGCGGGAGGTCGAGACCCAGTACTTC. Using reference TRBV18 and TRBJ2-5 for the parts outside the CDR3, the full variable domain is NAGVMQNPRHLVRRRGQEARLRCSPMKGHSHVYWYRQLPEEGLKFMVYLQKENIIDESGMPKERFSAEFPKEGPSILRIQQVVRGDSAAYFCASSPRNRREVETQYFGPGTRLLVL.

The V gene is TRBV27, the J gene TRBJ2-1; a weak D match, TRBD1 (6 bases). The CDR3 runs 14 residues. V shed 6 bases and J shed 4 bases, with 13 bases lying between them. Germline V lookup: CDR1 MNHEY, CDR2 SMNVEV (reference sequence). The CDR3 DNA follows: TGTGCCAGCAGAGGGGTGGGGGCATACAATGAGCAGTTCTTC. Its protein product is CASRGVGAYNEQFF.

A few counts support this clone. The chain recombines TRBV2 with TRBJ1-2; 8 bases are a match to TRBD1. Germline CDR1 SNHLY, CDR2 FYNNEI. This CDR3 comprises 16 residues. The ends lost 6 bases at V and 4 bases at J; junction bases unmatched: 13. The CDR3 DNA sequence: TGTGCCAGCAGCCCGGTTTCCGGGACAGGAACCTATGGCTACACCTTC. Translating it yields CASSPVSGTGTYGYTF.

This clone was seen more than once but under ten times. The chain uses TRBV27 and TRBJ2-7, with 11 bases aligning to TRBD2. Germline CDR1 and CDR2: MNHEY and SMNVEV (reference sequence). This CDR3 comprises 12 residues. The V gene end was trimmed by 5 bases and the J gene end by 12 bases; junction bases not matched to a gene: 6. The CDR3 DNA is TGTGCCAGCAGTACGACTAGCGGGAAACCGTACTTC. It codes for CASSTTSGKPYF.

This clone was picked up a small number of times. The chain employs TRBV11-2 and TRBJ2-5, with 8 bases fitting TRBD2. The germline V gene has CDR1 SGHAT and CDR2 FQNNGV. The trim removed 1 base at V and 4 bases at J, leaving 2 bases unmatched. The CDR3 consists of 14 residues. The CDR3 loop reads CASSLGGTRETQYF. CDR3 coding DNA: TGTGCCAGCAGCTTAGGAGGGACTAGAGAGACCCAGTACTTC. Using reference TRBV11-2 and TRBJ2-5 for the parts outside the CDR3, the full variable domain is EAGVAQSPRYKIIEKRQSVAFWCNPISGHATLYWYQQILGQGPKLLIQFQNNGVVDDSQLPKDRFSAERLKGVDSTLKIQPAKLEDSAVYLCASSLGGTRETQYFGPGTRLLVL.

The gene calls are TRBV18 and TRBJ1-4; 8 nucleotides agree with TRBD1. CDR1 KGHSH and CDR2 LQKENI come from the germline V gene. CDR3 length equals 15 residues. Unmatched junction bases numbered 8, after V lost 6 bases and J lost 5 bases. The DNA of the CDR3 is TGTGCCAGCTCTCTGAGGACAGGGACCAATGAAAAACTGTTTTTT. This encodes CASSLRTGTNEKLFF.

The CDR3 loop is CASSAGDRGFTGELFF. In DNA, the CDR3 is TGTGCCAGCAGCGCGGGGGACAGGGGTTTCACCGGGGAGCTGTTTTTT. This rearrangement joins TRBV7-8 to TRBJ2-2; 10 nucleotides align to TRBD1. CDR3 length equals 16 residues. Losses at the gene ends were 5 bases for V and 4 bases for J; bases not matched to a gene: 7. Germline V gene data show CDR1 as SGHVS and CDR2 as FQNEAQ.

The chain has TRBV7-9 and TRBJ1-2, with no clear D. Trimming took 1 base from V and 6 from J, leaving 12 bases between them. Germline V gene data show CDR1 as SEHNR and CDR2 as FQNEAQ (reference sequence). This CDR3 is 14 amino acids long. CDR3 sequence (DNA): TGTGCCAGCAGCTTAGGTAGTAGGAGCGATGGCTACACCTTC. It is translated as CASSLGSRSDGYTF.

V gene TRBV10-3 combines with J gene TRBJ2-5; TRBD1 matches 8 bases. The CDR3 totals 13 residues. From germline, CDR1 is ENHRY and CDR2 SYGVKD. Germline trimming cut 6 bases from V and 5 bases from J; bases unmatched to any gene: 5. The CDR3 loop is CAISLRDRETQYF. In nucleotides, the CDR3 is TGTGCCATCAGCCTCCGGGACAGGGAGACCCAGTACTTC.

The V gene is TRBV7-9, the J gene TRBJ2-1; 7 bases are shared with TRBD1. The CDR3 is 16 amino acids. Germline V lookup: CDR1 SEHNR, CDR2 FQNEAQ (reference sequence). V lost 7 bases and J lost 5; bases outside the gene matches: 14. Here the CDR3 DNA reads TGTGCCAGCATCCCGCTTGGGGACAGCAAAAACAATGAGCAGTTCTTC. Protein: CASIPLGDSKNNEQFF.

This clone was seen only once. The chain links TRBV13 to TRBJ2-7, with 7 bases fitting TRBD2. V shed 4 bases and J 3 bases; nucleotides not matched to a gene: 15. CDR3 length: 17 amino acids. Germline values: CDR1 PRHDT, CDR2 FYEKMQ (reference sequence). CDR3 coding DNA: TGTGCCAGCAGCTCGACATTAGGCGAGCGGGGCGGCTACGAGCAGTACTTC. As protein: CASSSTLGERGGYEQYF.

V is TRBV7-2 and J is TRBJ1-6, with 8 bases matching TRBD1. From germline, CDR1 is SGHTA and CDR2 FQGNSA. With 5 bases clipped from V and 7 bases from J, the junction kept 7 bases outside the gene matches. CDR3 length: 15 residues. The CDR3 spells CASSRTGFANSPLHF. The CDR3 region has the DNA TGTGCCAGCAGCCGGACAGGGTTTGCGAATTCACCCCTCCACTTT.

This rearrangement joins TRBV6-5 to TRBJ2-7; D might be TRBD1 (6 bases). Germline CDR1 reads MNHEY; CDR2 reads SVGAGI. There are 14 residues in the CDR3. V lost 0 bases, J lost 6 bases, and 12 bases lay in between. In DNA form, the CDR3 reads TGTGCCAGCAGTTACTCCAGGGGATCTACCGAGCAGTACTTC. Translating gives CASSYSRGSTEQYF.

In this sample, this clone turned up a few times. The chain recombines TRBV5-6 with TRBJ1-6; 9 bases align to TRBD1. V shed 5 bases, J shed 9 bases, and the junction held 9 bases outside the gene matches. Per germline, CDR1 SGHDT and CDR2 YYEEEE. The CDR3 is 15 amino acids. The CDR3, as DNA: TGTGCCAGCAGATCGCCGGGACAGGGAGGTTCACCCCTCCACTTT. Amino acids: CASRSPGQGGSPLHF.

This clone appeared once. The rearrangement links TRBV10-3 to TRBJ1-5; D is possibly TRBD1 (6 bases). With 0 bases removed from V and 0 bases from J, the gap between germline ends came to 9 bases. This CDR3 comprises 16 residues. Germline V CDR1 and CDR2: ENHRY, SYGVKD. CDR3 protein: CAISESRGGSNQPQHF. The CDR3 nucleotides read TGTGCCATCAGTGAGTCCCGAGGGGGTAGCAATCAGCCCCAGCATTTT.

The CDR3 sequence: CASSLGWQGQGAFF. The CDR3 DNA sequence: TGTGCCAGCAGTTTAGGGTGGCAGGGGCAAGGCGCTTTCTTT. V is TRBV6-5 and J is TRBJ1-1, with a weak D call TRBD1 (6 bases). The V gene lost 4 bases and the J gene lost 11 bases, with 20 bases spanning the gap. Germline V gives CDR1 MNHEY, CDR2 SVGAGI. The CDR3 runs to 14 residues.

The V and J genes are TRBV7-9 and TRBJ2-1; D is unclear. This CDR3 spans 12 amino acids. Trimming left V 8 bases short and J 4 bases short, with 9 bases between. Germline V gene data show CDR1 as SEHNR and CDR2 as FQNEAQ (reference sequence). The DNA of the CDR3 is TGTGCCAGCGGCGGTGGGTACAATGAGCAGTTCTTC. Its protein is CASGGGYNEQFF.

This clone showed up just once. This chain joins TRBV5-6 and TRBJ1-3, with a tentative D call TRBD1 (5 bases). CDR3 length: 16 residues. The V and J ends lost 4 bases and 3 bases respectively, with 17 bases between them. Germline CDR1 SGHDT, CDR2 YYEEEE. CDR3 nucleotide sequence: TGTGCCAGCAGCCTAACCACAGGAGACAGTGGAAACACCATATATTTT. It translates to CASSLTTGDSGNTIYF.

The gene calls are TRBV10-3 and TRBJ2-1; 7 nucleotides line up with TRBD2. After removal of 0 bases from V and 8 bases from J, the junction contained 4 bases not matched to a gene. This CDR3 region has 14 residues. The germline V gene has CDR1 ENHRY and CDR2 SYGVKD. This chain's CDR3 is CAISESLAVDEQFF. The CDR3 region has the DNA TGTGCCATCAGTGAGTCGCTAGCGGTCGATGAGCAGTTCTTC.

This clone came up once. The CDR3, as DNA: TGTGCCAGCAGCTTCCGGGACGAGCAGTACTTC. This translates into CASSFRDEQYF. The chain employs TRBV7-9 and TRBJ2-7, with no clear D. Deletions cut 3 bases from V and 5 bases from J, with 5 bases between. Germline values: CDR1 SEHNR, CDR2 FQNEAQ (reference sequence). CDR3 length: 11 amino acids. The full variable domain, in which reference TRBV7-9 and TRBJ2-7 provide the parts outside the CDR3, is DTGVSQNPRHKITKRGQNVTFRCDPISEHNRLYWYRQTLGQGPEFLTYFQNEAQLEKSRLLSDRFSAERPKGSFSTLEIQRTEQGDSAMYLCASSFRDEQYFGPGTRLTVT.

The V and J genes are TRBV7-5 and TRBJ2-7; TRBD2 was called by the table and not checked on the DNA. TRBV7-5 is designated a pseudogene. This CDR3 is built from 18 residues. CDR3 residues: CARSLGGGKLRSSYEQYF. The CDR3 nucleotides are TGTGCCAGAAGCTTGGGGGGAGGAAAGCTAAGGAGCTCCTACGAGCAGTACTTC.

This chain joins TRBV15 and TRBJ2-3, with TRBD2 as a possible D gene (5 bases). Looked up from germline, CDR1 is LNHNV and CDR2 is YYDKDF (reference sequence). Deletions cut 3 bases from V and 0 bases from J, with 7 bases between. The CDR3 sequence is 14 residues long. The CDR3 region is CATSRTISTDTQYF. The CDR3 bases are TGTGCCACCAGCAGGACTATCAGCACAGATACGCAGTATTTT. The full variable domain, completed using reference TRBV15 and TRBJ2-3, is DAMVIQNPRYQVTQFGKPVTLSCSQTLNHNVMYWYQQKSSQAPKLLFHYYDKDFNNEADTPDNFQSRRPNTSFCFLDIRSPGLGDTAMYLCATSRTISTDTQYFGPGTRLTVL.

The chain couples TRBV7-9 to TRBJ2-3, with D unclear. The CDR3 runs 18 residues. The V and J ends lost 5 bases and 0 bases respectively, with 21 bases between them. The germline gives CDR1 SEHNR, CDR2 FQNEAQ (reference sequence). The DNA of the CDR3 is TGTGCCAGCAGCCTCCGGCCCACGTACAGTGCTAGCACAGATACGCAGTATTTT. Amino acids: CASSLRPTYSASTDTQYF.

The gene calls are TRBV9 and TRBJ2-3; 9 positions match TRBD2. Per germline, CDR1 SGDLS and CDR2 YYNGEE. J lost 6 bases, V lost 0 bases, and 11 bases had no gene match. The CDR3 extends over 17 amino acids. CDR3 sequence (DNA): TGTGCCAGCAGCGTAGCCCCGGCTAGCGGGGTGGGGGATACGCAGTATTTT. It specifies CASSVAPASGVGDTQYF.

V is TRBV11-2 and J is TRBJ1-3; the D gene is possibly TRBD1 (5 bases). The CDR3 is made up of 15 amino acids. Trimming removed 4 bases at V and 2 bases at J, with 12 bases between. Per the germline V gene, CDR1 is SGHAT and CDR2 is FQNNGV. The CDR3 here is CASSSQGFAGNTIYF. CDR3 coding DNA: TGTGCCAGCAGCTCGCAGGGATTCGCTGGAAACACCATATATTTT.